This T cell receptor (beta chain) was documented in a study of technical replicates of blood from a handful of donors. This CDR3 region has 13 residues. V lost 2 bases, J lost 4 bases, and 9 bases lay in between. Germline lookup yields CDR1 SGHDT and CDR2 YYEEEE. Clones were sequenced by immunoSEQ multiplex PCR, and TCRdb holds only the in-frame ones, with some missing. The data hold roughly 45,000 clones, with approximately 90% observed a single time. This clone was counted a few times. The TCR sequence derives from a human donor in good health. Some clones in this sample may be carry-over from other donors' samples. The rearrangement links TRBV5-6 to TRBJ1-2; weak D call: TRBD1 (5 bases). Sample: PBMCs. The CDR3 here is CASSLGGAYGYTF. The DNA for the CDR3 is TGTGCCAGCAGCTTAGGAGGGGCCTATGGCTACACCTTC.